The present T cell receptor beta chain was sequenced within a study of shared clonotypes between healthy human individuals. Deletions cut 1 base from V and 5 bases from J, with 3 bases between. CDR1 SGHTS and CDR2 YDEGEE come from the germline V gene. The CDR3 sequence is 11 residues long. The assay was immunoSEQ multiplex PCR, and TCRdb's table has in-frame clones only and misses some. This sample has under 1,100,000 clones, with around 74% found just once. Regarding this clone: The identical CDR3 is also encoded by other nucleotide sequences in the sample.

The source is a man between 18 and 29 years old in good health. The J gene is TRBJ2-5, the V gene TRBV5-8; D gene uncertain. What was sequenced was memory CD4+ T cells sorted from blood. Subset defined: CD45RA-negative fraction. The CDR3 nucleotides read TGTGCCAGCAGCTTGTCCGAGACCCAGTACTTC. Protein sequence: CASSLSETQYF.